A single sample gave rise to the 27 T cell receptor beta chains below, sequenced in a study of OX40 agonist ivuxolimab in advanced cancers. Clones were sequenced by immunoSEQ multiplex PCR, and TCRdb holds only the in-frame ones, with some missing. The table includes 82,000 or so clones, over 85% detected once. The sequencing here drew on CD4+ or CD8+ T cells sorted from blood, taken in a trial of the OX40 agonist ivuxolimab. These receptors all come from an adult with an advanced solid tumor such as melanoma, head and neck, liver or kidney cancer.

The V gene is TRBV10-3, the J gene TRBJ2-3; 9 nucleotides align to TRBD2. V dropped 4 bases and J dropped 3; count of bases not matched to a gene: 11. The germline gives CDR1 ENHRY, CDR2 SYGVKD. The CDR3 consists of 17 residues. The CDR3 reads CAISANPGLAVTDTQYF. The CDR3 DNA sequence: TGTGCCATCAGTGCGAACCCGGGACTAGCCGTTACAGATACGCAGTATTTT.

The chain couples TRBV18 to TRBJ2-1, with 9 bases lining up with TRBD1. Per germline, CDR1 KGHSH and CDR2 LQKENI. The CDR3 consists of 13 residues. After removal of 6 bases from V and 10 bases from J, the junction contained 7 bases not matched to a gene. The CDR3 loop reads CASSRTGDGEQFF. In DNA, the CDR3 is TGTGCCAGCTCTCGGACAGGGGACGGAGAGCAGTTCTTC.

Here the CDR3 reads CASSPQNRGSSYEQYF. The CDR3 DNA reads TGTGCCAGCTCACCACAAAACAGGGGAAGTTCCTACGAGCAGTACTTC. The chain carries TRBV18 and TRBJ2-7, with TRBD1 identical over 7 bases. V shed 1 base, J shed 1 base, and the junction held 7 bases outside the gene matches. CDR1 and CDR2 from the germline V gene are KGHSH and LQKENI. The CDR3 has 16 amino acids.

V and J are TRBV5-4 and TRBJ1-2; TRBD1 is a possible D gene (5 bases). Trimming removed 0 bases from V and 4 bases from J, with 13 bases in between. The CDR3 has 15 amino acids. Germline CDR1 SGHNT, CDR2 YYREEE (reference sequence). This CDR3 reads CASSLGGRGIYGYTF. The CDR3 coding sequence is TGTGCCAGCAGCTTGGGGGGCCGGGGGATCTATGGCTACACCTTC.

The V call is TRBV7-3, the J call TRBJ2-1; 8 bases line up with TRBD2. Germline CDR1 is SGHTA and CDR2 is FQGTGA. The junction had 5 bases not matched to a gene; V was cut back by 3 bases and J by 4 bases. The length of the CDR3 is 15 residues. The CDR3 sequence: CASSFRLASYNEQFF. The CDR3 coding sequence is TGTGCCAGCAGCTTCCGACTAGCGAGTTACAATGAGCAGTTCTTC.

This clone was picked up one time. The CDR3 loop reads CAYAPGHQFSGNTIYF. The CDR3 nucleotides are TGTGCCTACGCGCCGGGACACCAATTCTCTGGAAACACCATATATTTT. This sequence joins TRBV30 and TRBJ1-3; D may be TRBD1 (6 bases). Germline V gene sequence: CDR1 GTSNPN, CDR2 SVGIG (reference sequence). The CDR3 length is 16 residues. Trimming shortened V by 7 bases and J by 0 bases, and 19 bases separated the two germline ends.

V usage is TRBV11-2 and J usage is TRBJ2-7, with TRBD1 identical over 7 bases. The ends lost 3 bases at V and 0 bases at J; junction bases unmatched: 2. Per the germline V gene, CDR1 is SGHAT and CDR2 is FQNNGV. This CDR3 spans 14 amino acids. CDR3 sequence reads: CASSFDRASYEQYF. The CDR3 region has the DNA TGTGCCAGCAGCTTCGACAGGGCCTCCTACGAGCAGTACTTC.

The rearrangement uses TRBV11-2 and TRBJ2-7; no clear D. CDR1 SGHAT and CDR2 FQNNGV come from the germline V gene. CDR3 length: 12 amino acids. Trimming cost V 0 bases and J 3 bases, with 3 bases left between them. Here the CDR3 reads CASSLDRYEQYF. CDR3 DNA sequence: TGTGCCAGCAGCTTAGACCGCTACGAGCAGTACTTC.

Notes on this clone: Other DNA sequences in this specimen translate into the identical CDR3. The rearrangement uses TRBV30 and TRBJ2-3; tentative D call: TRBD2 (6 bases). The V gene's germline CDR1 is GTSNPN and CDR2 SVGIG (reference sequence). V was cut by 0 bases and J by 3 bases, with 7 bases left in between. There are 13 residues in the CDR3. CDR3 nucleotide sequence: TGTGCCTGGAGTGTAGGAGGGACAGATACGCAGTATTTT. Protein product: CAWSVGGTDTQYF.

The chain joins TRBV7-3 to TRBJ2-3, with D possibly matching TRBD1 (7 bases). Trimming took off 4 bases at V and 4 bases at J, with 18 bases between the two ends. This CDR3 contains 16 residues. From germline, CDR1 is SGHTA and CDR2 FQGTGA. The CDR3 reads CASSSHRGGGADTQYF. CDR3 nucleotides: TGTGCCAGCAGCTCCCATCGTGGAGGGGGCGCAGATACGCAGTATTTT.

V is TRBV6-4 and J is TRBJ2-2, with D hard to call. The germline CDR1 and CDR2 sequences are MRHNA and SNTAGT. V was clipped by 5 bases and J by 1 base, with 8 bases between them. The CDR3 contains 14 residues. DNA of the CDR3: TGTGCCAGCAGTCCAGAACTGAACACCGGGGAGCTGTTTTTT. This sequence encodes CASSPELNTGELFF.

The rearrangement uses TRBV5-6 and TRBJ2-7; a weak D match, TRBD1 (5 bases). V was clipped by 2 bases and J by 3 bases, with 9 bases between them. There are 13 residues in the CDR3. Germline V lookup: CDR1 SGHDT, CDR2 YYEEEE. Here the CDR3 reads CASSFSQGYEQYF. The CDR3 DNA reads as TGTGCCAGCAGCTTTTCCCAGGGCTACGAGCAGTACTTC.

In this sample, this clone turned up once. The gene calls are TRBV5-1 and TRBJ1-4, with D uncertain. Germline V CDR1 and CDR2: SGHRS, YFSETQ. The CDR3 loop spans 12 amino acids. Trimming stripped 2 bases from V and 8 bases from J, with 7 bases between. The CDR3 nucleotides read TGCGCCAGCAGCTTCCTTGGGGAAAAACTGTTTTTT. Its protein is CASSFLGEKLFF.

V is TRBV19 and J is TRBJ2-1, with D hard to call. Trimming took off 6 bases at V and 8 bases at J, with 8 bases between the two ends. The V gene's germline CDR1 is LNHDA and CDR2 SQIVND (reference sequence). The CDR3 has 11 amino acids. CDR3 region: CASSLNYEQFF. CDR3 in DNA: TGTGCCAGTAGCCTAAATTATGAGCAGTTCTTC.

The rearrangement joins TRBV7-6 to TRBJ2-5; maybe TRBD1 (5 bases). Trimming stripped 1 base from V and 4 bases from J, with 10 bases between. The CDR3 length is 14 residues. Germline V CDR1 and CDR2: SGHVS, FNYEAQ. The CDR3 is CASSLEWGGETQYF. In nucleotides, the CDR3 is TGTGCCAGCAGCTTAGAGTGGGGCGGAGAGACCCAGTACTTC. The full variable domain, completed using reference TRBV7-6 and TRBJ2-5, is GAGVSQSPRYKVTKRGQDVALRCDPISGHVSLYWYRQALGQGPEFLTYFNYEAQQDKSGLPNDRFSAERPEGSISTLTIQRTEQRDSAMYRCASSLEWGGETQYFGPGTRLLVL.

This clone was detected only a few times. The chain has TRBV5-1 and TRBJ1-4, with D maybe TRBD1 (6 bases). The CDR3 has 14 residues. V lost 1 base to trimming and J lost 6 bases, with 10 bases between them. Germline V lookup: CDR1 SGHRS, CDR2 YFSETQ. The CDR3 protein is CASSLKGGYEKLFF. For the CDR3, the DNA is TGCGCCAGCAGCTTGAAGGGGGGCTATGAAAAACTGTTTTTT.

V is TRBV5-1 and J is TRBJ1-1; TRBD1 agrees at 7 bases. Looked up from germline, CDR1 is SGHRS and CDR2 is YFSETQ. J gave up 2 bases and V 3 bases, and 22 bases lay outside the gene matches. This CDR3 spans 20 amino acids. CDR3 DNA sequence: TGCGCCAGCAGCTCGTCCTTGAACCAGGGACAGAGCTTATTTAACACTGAAGCTTTCTTT. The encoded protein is CASSSSLNQGQSLFNTEAFF.

The CDR3 sequence: CASSQTGYEQYF. CDR3 DNA sequence: TGTGCCAGCAGCCAAACAGGCTACGAGCAGTACTTC. The chain couples TRBV14 to TRBJ2-5, with a tentative D call TRBD1 (5 bases). The DNA end is more similar to TRBJ2-7, so the J call may be wrong. CDR1 is SGHDN and CDR2 is FVKESK in the germline V gene. This CDR3 spans 12 amino acids.

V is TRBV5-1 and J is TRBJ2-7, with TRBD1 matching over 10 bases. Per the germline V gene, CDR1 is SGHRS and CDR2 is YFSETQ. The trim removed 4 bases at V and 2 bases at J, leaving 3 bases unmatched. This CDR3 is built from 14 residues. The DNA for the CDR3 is TGCGCCAGCAGCACAGGACAGGGGGCCTACGAGCAGTACTTC. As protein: CASSTGQGAYEQYF.

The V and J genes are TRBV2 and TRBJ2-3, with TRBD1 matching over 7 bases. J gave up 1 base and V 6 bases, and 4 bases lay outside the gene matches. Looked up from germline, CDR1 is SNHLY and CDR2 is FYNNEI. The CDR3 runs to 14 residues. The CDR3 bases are TGTGCCAGCAGCGCTGACAGGGGCACAGATACGCAGTATTTT. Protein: CASSADRGTDTQYF.

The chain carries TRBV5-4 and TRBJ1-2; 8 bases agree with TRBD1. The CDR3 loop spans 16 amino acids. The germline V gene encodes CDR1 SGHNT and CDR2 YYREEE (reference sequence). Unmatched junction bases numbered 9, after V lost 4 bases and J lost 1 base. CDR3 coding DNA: TGTGCCAGCAGCCGTCGCGGACAGGGAGATAACTATGGCTACACCTTC. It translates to CASSRRGQGDNYGYTF.

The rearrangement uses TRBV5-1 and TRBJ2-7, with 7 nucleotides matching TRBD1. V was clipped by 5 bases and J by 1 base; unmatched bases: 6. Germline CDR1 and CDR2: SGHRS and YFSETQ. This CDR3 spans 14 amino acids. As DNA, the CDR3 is TGCGCCAGCAGATCCGGGACAGTTTCCTACGAGCAGTACTTC. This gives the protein CASRSGTVSYEQYF.

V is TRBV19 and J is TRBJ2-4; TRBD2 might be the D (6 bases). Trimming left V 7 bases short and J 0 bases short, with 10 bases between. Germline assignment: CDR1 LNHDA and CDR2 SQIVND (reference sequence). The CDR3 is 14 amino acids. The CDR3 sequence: CASTAGLAKNIQYF. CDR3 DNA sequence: TGTGCCAGTACCGCGGGGTTAGCCAAAAACATTCAGTACTTC.

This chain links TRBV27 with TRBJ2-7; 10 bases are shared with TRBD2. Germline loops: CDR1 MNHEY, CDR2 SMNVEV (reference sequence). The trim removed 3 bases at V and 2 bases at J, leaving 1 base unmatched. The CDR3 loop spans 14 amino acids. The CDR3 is CASSFLAGAYEQYF. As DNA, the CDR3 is TGTGCCAGCAGTTTTCTAGCGGGAGCCTACGAGCAGTACTTC.

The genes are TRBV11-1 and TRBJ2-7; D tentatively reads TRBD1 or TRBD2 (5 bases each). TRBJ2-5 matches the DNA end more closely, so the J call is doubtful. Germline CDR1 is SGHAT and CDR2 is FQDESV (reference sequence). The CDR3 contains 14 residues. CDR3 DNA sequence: TGTGCCAGCAGCTTAAATTGGGGGTCGGAGACCCAGTACTTC. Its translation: CASSLNWGSETQYF.

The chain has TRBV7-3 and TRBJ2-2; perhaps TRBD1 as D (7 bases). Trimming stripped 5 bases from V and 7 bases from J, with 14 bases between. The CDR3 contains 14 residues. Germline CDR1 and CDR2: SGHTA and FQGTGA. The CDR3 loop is CASSRQGGGGELFF. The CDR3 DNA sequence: TGTGCCAGCAGCCGACAGGGAGGAGGCGGGGAGCTGTTTTTT.

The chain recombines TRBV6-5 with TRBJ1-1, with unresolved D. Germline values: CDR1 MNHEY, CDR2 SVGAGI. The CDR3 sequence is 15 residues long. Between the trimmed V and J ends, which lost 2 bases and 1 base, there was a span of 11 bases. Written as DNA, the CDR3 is TGTGCCAGCAGTTACATCACCCGCCAGAACACTGAAGCTTTCTTT. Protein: CASSYITRQNTEAFF.